Below, 9 T cell receptor beta chains from the same sample are listed, as sequenced in a study of T cells in Graves' hyperthyroidism and ophthalmopathy. TCR beta CDR3 region amplification was performed from RNA transcripts. With the HTBI primer set, the TCR CDR3 went through a first round of RT-PCR. TCRdb redid the calling of the multiplex PCR reads with MiXCR, one entry per CDR3 protein. Of 450,000 to 650,000 distinct CDR3 sequences listed, about 14% are singletons. Sequenced material: blood. These receptors originate from a young woman with Graves' ophthalmopathy.

This clonotype occurred a few times. This chain connects TRBV5-1 to TRBJ1-2; tentative D call: TRBD1 (6 bases). The CDR3 is 15 residues long. The V gene lost 4 bases and the J gene lost 5 bases, with 18 bases spanning the gap. Per the germline V gene, CDR1 is SGHRS and CDR2 is YFSETQ. The CDR3 DNA is TGCGCCAGCAGCATAACAGGGATTTTCGAGTATGGCTACACCTTC. It translates to CASSITGIFEYGYTF.

This clonotype was detected many times. The chain uses TRBV11-2 and TRBJ2-4, with D perhaps TRBD2 (6 bases). Trimming removed 5 bases at V and 8 bases at J, with 16 bases between. Germline V gene lookup returns CDR1 SGHAT and CDR2 FQNNGV. The CDR3 is 14 residues long. CDR3 nucleotides: TGTGCCAGCAGCCATTACGTGGGCGGGGACATTCAGTACTTC. Its protein is CASSHYVGGDIQYF.

This clonotype was counted at least ten times. The chain carries TRBV12-3 or TRBV12-4 and TRBJ2-3; 9 bases are a match to TRBD2. The CDR3 contains 17 residues. Trimming removed 8 bases from V and 3 bases from J; junction bases left unmatched: 15. The CDR3 spells CASRYYSSTSGTDTQYF. The CDR3 bases are TGTGCCAGCCGTTATTACTCATCTACTAGCGGGACAGATACGCAGTATTTT.

This clonotype has at least ten counts. V usage is TRBV6-2 or TRBV6-3 and J usage is TRBJ2-1; a weak D match, TRBD1 (6 bases). Deletions cut 5 bases from V and 5 bases from J, with 13 bases between. The CDR3 runs 14 residues. Germline assignment: CDR1 MNHEY and CDR2 SVGEGT. The chain's CDR3 is CASSPPDRNNEQFF. The CDR3 bases are TGTGCCAGCAGTCCCCCGGACAGAAACAATGAGCAGTTCTTC.

Remarks on this clonotype: This could be a read error, since a much larger clone is one nucleotide away. This chain links TRBV27 with TRBJ2-1, with a weak D call TRBD1 (5 bases). The CDR3 has 13 residues. Germline CDR1 is MNHEY and CDR2 is SMNVEV (reference sequence). The CDR3 region has the DNA TGTGCCAGCACCACAGGATCCTACAATGAGCGGTTCTTC. Its protein product is CASTTGSYNERFF.

This clonotype was found many times. V is TRBV3-1 and J is TRBJ2-3; 10 positions match TRBD2. The CDR3 covers 17 residues. The germline V gene has CDR1 LGHDT and CDR2 YNNKEL (reference sequence). With 0 bases clipped from V and 8 bases from J, the junction kept 11 bases outside the gene matches. The CDR3 is CASSQEDSSGRSGTQYF. CDR3 nucleotides: TGTGCCAGCAGCCAAGAAGACTCTAGCGGGAGAAGTGGTACGCAGTATTTT.

This clonotype was counted a few times. V is TRBV20-1 and J is TRBJ2-5; a possible D gene is TRBD1 (6 bases). This CDR3 is 15 amino acids long. Germline assignment: CDR1 DFQATT and CDR2 SNEGSKA (reference sequence). V gave up 0 bases and J gave up 2 bases, with 13 bases separating them. CDR3 sequence: CSARELGAGQETQYF. DNA of the CDR3: TGCAGTGCTAGAGAACTGGGGGCGGGTCAAGAGACCCAGTACTTC.

There are many counts of this clonotype. The genes are TRBV20-1 and TRBJ1-1, with D maybe TRBD1 (6 bases). This CDR3 is 14 amino acids long. The germline V and J ends were trimmed by 5 bases and 0 bases, with 13 bases remaining between them. In germline, CDR1 is DFQATT, CDR2 SNEGSKA (reference sequence). CDR3 protein: CSAPGTLMNTEAFF. The DNA for the CDR3 is TGCAGTGCTCCTGGGACACTAATGAACACTGAAGCTTTCTTT.

V and J are TRBV20-1 and TRBJ2-7; D perhaps matches TRBD2 (7 bases). Germline V gene data show CDR1 as DFQATT and CDR2 as SNEGSKA (reference sequence). CDR3 length: 17 residues. The V gene lost 0 bases and the J gene lost 7 bases, with 25 bases spanning the gap. The CDR3 loop reads CSAREIRLGGGRREQYF. DNA for the CDR3: TGCAGTGCTAGAGAAATCCGTTTAGGGGGGGGGAGACGGGAGCAGTACTTC.